The 30 T cell receptor beta chains below were found in one sample sequenced in a study of post-analysis software for immune sequencing data. For these TCRs, the target antigens are not known. Every TCR beta cDNA library bore unique molecular identifiers. From the PCR reads, TCRdb called clonotypes with MiXCR, one entry per CDR3 protein. The repertoire holds 600,000 to 700,000 distinct CDR3 sequences, 59% seen once, with over 9% in the top ten. Notes on the study in general: The five TRBV segments detected at higher frequency in patients than in controls included TRBV5-6, TRBV5-1 and TRBV20-1.

The sample taken for sequencing was blood. The receptor source for this set is a girl aged 2-9 years with multiple sclerosis.

This clonotype was seen a handful of times. V is TRBV29-1 and J is TRBJ2-5, with D tentatively TRBD1 or TRBD2 (5 bases each). Trimming removed 0 bases at V and 3 bases at J, with 11 bases between. The CDR3 has 14 amino acids. CDR1 is SQVTM and CDR2 is ANQGSEA in the germline V gene. DNA for the CDR3: TGCAGCGTTGAAGATCGAGGGGCCGAAGAGACCCAGTACTTC. Translating it yields CSVEDRGAEETQYF.

The V and J genes are TRBV7-9 and TRBJ2-5, with 7 bases aligning to TRBD2. Trimming removed 7 bases from V and 4 bases from J; junction bases left unmatched: 6. CDR1 is SEHNR, CDR2 FQNEAQ, per germline (reference sequence). The CDR3 extends over 13 amino acids. CDR3 region: CASTASGIETQYF. CDR3 DNA: TGTGCCAGCACGGCTAGCGGAATAGAGACCCAGTACTTC.

This rearrangement joins TRBV10-3 to TRBJ2-1; a possible D gene is TRBD2 (6 bases). The CDR3 spans 16 residues. CDR1 and CDR2 (germline): ENHRY, SYGVKD. V lost 1 base and J 3 bases, leaving 13 bases between the germline ends. As DNA, the CDR3 is TGTGCCATCAGTGAGTACAGGAGGGCCAACTACAATGAGCAGTTCTTC. It yields the protein CAISEYRRANYNEQFF.

The chain links TRBV2 to TRBJ2-1, with D maybe TRBD2 (5 bases). Germline CDR1 reads SNHLY; CDR2 reads FYNNEI. With 6 bases removed from V and 0 bases from J, the gap between germline ends came to 18 bases. This CDR3 contains 17 residues. CDR3 region: CASRWLPGFSSYNEQFF. The CDR3 nucleotides are TGTGCCAGCAGATGGCTACCGGGATTTAGCTCCTACAATGAGCAGTTCTTC.

This clonotype was seen just once. The V call is TRBV7-6, the J call TRBJ2-7; no clear D gene. The CDR3 is 17 amino acids. Per germline, CDR1 SGHVS and CDR2 FNYEAQ. V lost 0 bases to trimming and J lost 1 base, with 16 bases between them. CDR3 nucleotide sequence: TGTGCCAGCAGCTTAGCCCCCCCGCCAGGCTCTTCCTACGAGCAGTACTTC. This codes for CASSLAPPPGSSYEQYF. Supplemented by reference TRBV7-6 and TRBJ2-7, the full variable domain reads GAGVSQSPRYKVTKRGQDVALRCDPISGHVSLYWYRQALGQGPEFLTYFNYEAQQDKSGLPNDRFSAERPEGSISTLTIQRTEQRDSAMYRCASSLAPPPGSSYEQYFGPGTRLTVT.

J is TRBJ2-1 and V is TRBV5-6, with 12 positions matching TRBD2. The J segment lost 6 bases and the V segment lost 4 bases, leaving 5 bases of the junction unmatched. This CDR3 has 15 residues. CDR1 SGHDT and CDR2 YYEEEE come from the germline V gene. DNA of the CDR3: TGTGCCAGCAGCCCTAGCGGGGGGGCGCCCAATGAGCAGTTCTTC. Translating gives CASSPSGGAPNEQFF.

This chain links TRBV29-1 with TRBJ2-3, with D possibly called TRBD1 or TRBD2 (5 bases each). Germline V CDR1 and CDR2: SQVTM, ANQGSEA. Trimming took 8 bases from V and 1 from J, leaving 16 bases between them. This CDR3 comprises 14 residues. The CDR3 loop is CSSRLGVGTDTQYF. The DNA for the CDR3 is TGCAGCTCCCGGTTGGGGGTGGGCACAGATACGCAGTATTTT.

The chain joins TRBV6-2 or TRBV6-3 to TRBJ2-1; the D is unclear. The germline V gene encodes CDR1 MNHEY and CDR2 SVGEGT. The V end lost 6 bases, the J end lost 8 bases, and 8 bases lay between the germline ends. CDR3 length equals 11 residues. The CDR3 DNA reads TGTGCCAGCAGGGAGTTCGATGAGCAGTTCTTC. Translated: CASREFDEQFF.

The rearrangement links TRBV5-1 to TRBJ2-3; 7 positions match TRBD1. The V gene end was trimmed by 3 bases and the J gene end by 3 bases; junction bases not matched to a gene: 10. The CDR3 runs 16 residues. Germline CDR1 SGHRS, CDR2 YFSETQ. The DNA of the CDR3 is TGCGCCAGCAGCTCCTTTCTACAGGGGCCTACAGATACGCAGTATTTT. Protein sequence: CASSSFLQGPTDTQYF.

Notes on this clonotype: The junction departs from the called germline gene at one end, perhaps through a read error. V is TRBV11-2 and J is TRBJ2-1; possible D gene TRBD2, 5 bases. From germline, CDR1 is SGHAT and CDR2 FQNNGV. The CDR3 consists of 16 residues. The DNA of the CDR3 is TGTGCCGGCAGCTTAGGGCTGTCCGGGGTGCACAATGAGCAGTTCTTC. This sequence encodes CAGSLGLSGVHNEQFF.

This clonotype was seen a handful of times. The chain has TRBV5-5 and TRBJ2-1; TRBD1 agrees at 8 bases. This CDR3 region has 16 residues. Unmatched junction bases numbered 8, after V lost 0 bases and J lost 6 bases. The germline gives CDR1 SGHKS, CDR2 YYEKEE (reference sequence). The CDR3 DNA sequence: TGTGCCAGCAGCTTGGTCTGGACAGGGACGGGCAATGAGCAGTTCTTC. Its translation is CASSLVWTGTGNEQFF.

This chain uses TRBV12-3 or TRBV12-4 with TRBJ2-5, with D tentatively TRBD1 (5 bases). The germline V and J ends were trimmed by 5 bases and 3 bases, with 19 bases remaining between them. CDR3 size: 16 residues. CDR3 region: CASSPTSSWGEETQYF. Here the CDR3 DNA reads TGTGCCAGCAGTCCCACTTCATCTTGGGGCGAAGAGACCCAGTACTTC.

The chain carries TRBV2 and TRBJ2-7; no clear D gene. Germline CDR1 and CDR2: SNHLY and FYNNEI. This CDR3 contains 14 residues. Trimming took off 5 bases at V and 5 bases at J, with 16 bases between the two ends. The CDR3 DNA follows: TGTGCCAGCAGTCCAAGCACGGACGTCGACGAGCAGTACTTC. Its protein is CASSPSTDVDEQYF.

The V call is TRBV29-1, the J call TRBJ2-7; D remains unclear. The CDR3 is 15 residues long. Trimming left V 5 bases short and J 1 base short, with 18 bases between. Germline V lookup: CDR1 SQVTM, CDR2 ANQGSEA. The CDR3 nucleotides read TGCAGCGTTTATTCACTCTCGACCGGATCCTACGAGCAGTACTTC. It encodes CSVYSLSTGSYEQYF.

This clonotype has more than one count but fewer than ten. The rearrangement uses TRBV4-1 and TRBJ2-1; no reliable D call. This CDR3 has 14 amino acids. Germline V gene lookup returns CDR1 MGHRA and CDR2 YSYEKL. V was clipped by 0 bases and J by 7 bases, with 10 bases between them. This CDR3 is CASSQEGWPNEQFF. CDR3 coding DNA: TGCGCCAGCAGCCAAGAGGGGTGGCCTAATGAGCAGTTCTTC.

The table lists this clonotype with a few counts. This chain uses TRBV4-1 with TRBJ2-1, with TRBD2 matching over 14 bases. The CDR3 length is 20 residues. J lost 1 base, V lost 3 bases, and 11 bases had no gene match. The germline CDR1 and CDR2 sequences are MGHRA and YSYEKL. This CDR3 is CASSHRGTGTSGGSYNEQFF. The DNA of the CDR3 is TGCGCCAGCAGCCATAGGGGAACCGGGACTAGCGGGGGATCCTACAATGAGCAGTTCTTC.

The chain is built from TRBV7-6 and TRBJ2-3; D is undetermined. The V end was cut by 2 bases, the J end by 6 bases, with 9 bases between. The CDR3 runs to 13 residues. Germline V gives CDR1 SGHVS, CDR2 FNYEAQ. The CDR3 DNA is TGTGCCAGCAGCTTAAGGCCTGACGATACGCAGTATTTT. Translated: CASSLRPDDTQYF.

The chain is built from TRBV10-3 and TRBJ2-1; D might be TRBD1 or TRBD2, each matching 5 bases. V lost 1 base and J lost 8, with 6 bases in between. The CDR3 totals 12 residues. Germline CDR1 and CDR2: ENHRY and SYGVKD. For the CDR3, the DNA is TGTGCCATCAGTGAGTTGGGGGATGAGCAGTTCTTC. It yields the protein CAISELGDEQFF.

V is TRBV5-1 and J is TRBJ2-5; 8 bases are shared with TRBD2. The CDR3 totals 15 residues. Germline assignment: CDR1 SGHRS and CDR2 YFSETQ. Trimming took 0 bases from V and 5 from J; bases not matched to a gene: 6. The CDR3 DNA follows: TGCGCCAGCAGCTTGGACGGGAGGGGAGTTGAGACCCAGTACTTC. Translating it yields CASSLDGRGVETQYF.

Only one count was recorded for this clonotype. CDR3 sequence reads: CATSDPSSEAFF. The DNA for the CDR3 is TGTGCCACCAGTGATCCAAGCTCTGAAGCTTTCTTT. V gene TRBV24-1 combines with J gene TRBJ1-1; D is undetermined. This CDR3 spans 12 amino acids. Germline V gene data show CDR1 as KGHDR and CDR2 as SFDVKD. V was clipped by 3 bases and J by 6 bases, with 7 bases between them.

V usage is TRBV5-1 and J usage is TRBJ2-5; D ambiguous. V lost 3 bases and J 4 bases, leaving 7 bases between the germline ends. Germline V lookup: CDR1 SGHRS, CDR2 YFSETQ. This CDR3 is 12 amino acids long. The CDR3 coding sequence is TGCGCCAGCAGCTCGGAAGCAGAGACCCAGTACTTC. Translated: CASSSEAETQYF. Drawing the rest from reference TRBV5-1 and TRBJ2-5, the complete variable domain is KAGVTQTPRYLIKTRGQQVTLSCSPISGHRSVSWYQQTPGQGLQFLFEYFSETQRNKGNFPGRFSGRQFSNSRSEMNVSTLELGDSALYLCASSSEAETQYFGPGTRLLVL.

The chain uses TRBV27 and TRBJ2-3, with 8 nucleotides matching TRBD2. The CDR3 runs to 13 residues. V shed 0 bases and J 11 bases; nucleotides not matched to a gene: 4. Germline assignment: CDR1 MNHEY and CDR2 SMNVEV (reference sequence). CDR3 sequence (DNA): TGTGCCAGCAGTTTATCAGGGACTAGTGTGCAGTATTTT. Translation: CASSLSGTSVQYF.

This clonotype has only one observation. The chain employs TRBV4-3 and TRBJ2-3, with D hard to call. Looked up from germline, CDR1 is LGHNA and CDR2 is YSLEER. V lost 0 bases and J lost 2, with 9 bases in between. The CDR3 sequence is 15 residues long. The CDR3 sequence: CASSQDRQITDTQYF. The CDR3 region has the DNA TGCGCCAGCAGCCAAGATCGGCAGATCACAGATACGCAGTATTTT.

The V gene is TRBV27, the J gene TRBJ2-7, with a tentative D call TRBD2 (6 bases). CDR1 is MNHEY and CDR2 is SMNVEV in the germline V gene (reference sequence). V lost 5 bases to trimming and J lost 7 bases, with 24 bases between them. This CDR3 region has 16 residues. The CDR3 here is CASSGPLGLKSYEQYF. The CDR3 nucleotides read TGTGCCAGCAGTGGCCCCCTTGGACTAAAAAGTTATGAGCAGTACTTC.

This clonotype has a count of ten or more. V usage is TRBV9 and J usage is TRBJ2-6, with D unclear. Trimming left V 2 bases short and J 0 bases short, with 6 bases between. The CDR3 spans 15 residues. Looked up from germline, CDR1 is SGDLS and CDR2 is YYNGEE. CDR3 amino acids: CASSVGSSGANVLTF. CDR3 bases: TGTGCCAGCAGCGTGGGCAGCTCTGGGGCCAACGTCCTGACTTTC.

This clonotype was found once. This chain uses TRBV7-9 with TRBJ2-4, with unresolved D. Germline loops: CDR1 SEHNR, CDR2 FQNEAQ (reference sequence). Trimming took 1 base from V and 0 from J, leaving 10 bases between them. CDR3 length: 16 residues. The CDR3 nucleotides are TGTGCCAGCAGCTTAGAGGGCGGTTTAGCCAAAAACATTCAGTACTTC. Protein sequence: CASSLEGGLAKNIQYF.

This clonotype was recorded a few times. The gene calls are TRBV29-1 and TRBJ2-1, with 10 positions matching TRBD2. J gave up 5 bases and V 0 bases, and 10 bases lay outside the gene matches. The CDR3 totals 17 residues. Germline V gives CDR1 SQVTM, CDR2 ANQGSEA. The CDR3 sequence is CSVEDPLSGGRNNEQFF. The CDR3 bases are TGCAGCGTTGAAGATCCCCTTAGCGGGGGGCGGAACAATGAGCAGTTCTTC.

There are a few counts of this clonotype. The chain links TRBV20-1 to TRBJ2-3; TRBD2 aligns across 12 bases. V shed 3 bases, J shed 2 bases, and the junction held 9 bases outside the gene matches. This CDR3 has 17 residues. Per the germline V gene, CDR1 is DFQATT and CDR2 is SNEGSKA (reference sequence). As DNA, the CDR3 is TGCAGTGCTAGTAGGCTAGCGGGGGGGCCGACCACAGATACGCAGTATTTT. Translation: CSASRLAGGPTTDTQYF.

This clonotype was detected once. The rearrangement joins TRBV12-3 or TRBV12-4 to TRBJ1-2; maybe TRBD1 (5 bases). The CDR3 is made up of 15 amino acids. V was clipped by 4 bases and J by 8 bases, with 20 bases between them. CDR3 protein: CASSWTGGDIEGYTF. In DNA form, the CDR3 reads TGTGCCAGCAGTTGGACGGGAGGGGATATTGAAGGCTACACCTTC.

This sequence joins TRBV12-3 or TRBV12-4 and TRBJ2-1; 12 bases fit TRBD2. After removal of 2 bases from V and 5 bases from J, the junction contained 10 bases not matched to a gene. CDR3 length equals 18 residues. CDR3 sequence reads: CASSLYTGGTSGHNEQFF. CDR3 in DNA: TGTGCCAGCAGTTTATATACGGGGGGGACTAGCGGGCACAATGAGCAGTTCTTC.